These 14 T cell receptor beta chains came from one sample sequenced in a study of T-cell memory formation after mild COVID-19 (dated by TCRdb to the early 2020s). The receptor library was made with 5' RACE. Sequenced on an Illumina NovaSeq 6000. TCRdb passed the public sequencing reads through fastp at Q25 and MiXCR, retaining productive beta sequences. Each CDR3 protein appears once, grouped with its most common genes and DNA. A total of fewer than 250,000 distinct CDR3 sequences appear in this sample, around 30% of them only once. The ten biggest clones cover around 10% of the sample. The sequencing sample was made of PBMCs or a T cell subset sorted from them (not recorded which). The receptors shown here come from an adult woman who had mild COVID-19 (a few samples of this study predate the infection). The sample titles of this study are shuffled in the database, so cell type and time point are left out; the donor was told from shared clones.

This clonotype was found a few times. V usage is TRBV7-6 and J usage is TRBJ2-2, with D possibly matching TRBD1 (5 bases). The CDR3 sequence is 16 residues long. Germline CDR1 SGHVS, CDR2 FNYEAQ. V was pared by 5 bases and J by 0 bases, with 13 bases between. The chain's CDR3 is CASSLDSLPNTGELFF. The CDR3 nucleotides are TGTGCCAGCAGCCTCGACAGCCTACCGAACACCGGGGAGCTGTTTTTT. Based on the CDR3 plus reference TRBV7-6 and TRBJ2-2, the full variable domain is GAGVSQSPRYKVTKRGQDVALRCDPISGHVSLYWYRQALGQGPEFLTYFNYEAQQDKSGLPNDRFSAERPEGSISTLTIQRTEQRDSAMYRCASSLDSLPNTGELFFGEGSRLTVL.

This clonotype showed up just a few times. This chain uses TRBV4-1 with TRBJ2-2; D unclear. The CDR3 length is 15 residues. The V and J ends lost 6 bases and 1 base respectively, with 12 bases between them. From germline, CDR1 is MGHRA and CDR2 YSYEKL. CDR3 in amino acids: CASSKMSQNTGELFF. CDR3 DNA sequence: TGCGCCAGCAGTAAAATGAGCCAGAACACCGGGGAGCTGTTTTTT.

The chain joins TRBV9 to TRBJ2-5; TRBD2 agrees at 7 bases. The V segment lost 4 bases and the J segment 5 bases; nucleotides outside the gene matches: 11. The CDR3 sequence is 15 residues long. Germline V gene sequence: CDR1 SGDLS, CDR2 YYNGEE. The CDR3 loop reads CASSPQLAEGETQYF. The CDR3 coding sequence is TGTGCCAGCAGCCCCCAGCTAGCGGAGGGGGAGACCCAGTACTTC.

This clonotype was seen a few times. The rearrangement links TRBV12-3 or TRBV12-4 to TRBJ2-1; D is perhaps TRBD1 (6 bases). Trimming stripped 4 bases from V and 7 bases from J, with 14 bases between. This CDR3 is 14 amino acids long. The CDR3 DNA is TGTGCCAGCAGTTCCTCGGCAGGGGCAAATGAGCAGTTCTTC. Amino acids: CASSSSAGANEQFF.

The chain is built from TRBV20-1 and TRBJ2-1; 9 nucleotides line up with TRBD2. In germline, CDR1 is DFQATT, CDR2 SNEGSKA (reference sequence). Losses at the gene ends were 2 bases for V and 13 bases for J; bases not matched to a gene: 12. The CDR3 spans 14 residues. In nucleotides, the CDR3 is TGCAGTGCTAGACCTAGCGGGGCCGCTGGGGGTCAGTTCTTC. It is translated as CSARPSGAAGGQFF.

The rearrangement uses TRBV4-1 and TRBJ1-1; the D gene is possibly TRBD1 (6 bases). Germline V gives CDR1 MGHRA, CDR2 YSYEKL. The CDR3 is made up of 18 amino acids. V was cut by 2 bases and J by 0 bases, with 19 bases left in between. The CDR3, as DNA: TGCGCCAGCAGCCAATCTTCTCTGGCAGGGGAGGTGAACACTGAAGCTTTCTTT. This translates into CASSQSSLAGEVNTEAFF.

This clonotype was picked up a small number of times. The chain has TRBV15 and TRBJ2-1, with 10 bases lining up with TRBD2. Losses at the gene ends were 1 base for V and 7 bases for J; bases not matched to a gene: 1. Germline V CDR1 and CDR2: LNHNV, YYDKDF (reference sequence). The CDR3 has 14 residues. Here the CDR3 reads CATSRVAGGNEQFF. The CDR3 nucleotides are TGTGCCACCAGCAGAGTAGCGGGAGGTAATGAGCAGTTCTTC.

This clonotype showed up just a few times. V and J are TRBV7-7 and TRBJ2-7; 8 nucleotides agree with TRBD1. Germline lookup yields CDR1 SSHAT and CDR2 FNYEAQ (reference sequence). V trimming: 5 bases; J trimming: 4 bases; junction bases outside the gene matches: 10. The CDR3 runs to 15 residues. CDR3 DNA sequence: TGTGCCAGCAGCCTCCTCCCAGGGGGCGGATACGAGCAGTACTTC. Residues: CASSLLPGGGYEQYF.

This clonotype showed up just a few times. This chain connects TRBV4-1 to TRBJ2-1; 14 positions agree with TRBD2. The CDR3 contains 17 residues. Per germline, CDR1 MGHRA and CDR2 YSYEKL. The junction had 7 bases not matched to a gene; V was cut back by 1 base and J by 8 bases. The CDR3 region is CASSQGLAGGPIYEQFF. The CDR3 DNA follows: TGCGCCAGCAGCCAAGGACTAGCGGGAGGGCCGATCTATGAGCAGTTCTTC.

The chain uses TRBV6-6 and TRBJ1-6; unclear D gene. The CDR3 runs 17 residues. Germline CDR1 is MNHNY and CDR2 is SVGAGI (reference sequence). V shed 0 bases and J shed 0 bases, with 9 bases lying between them. CDR3 loop: CASSYSSGDSYNSPLHF. DNA of the CDR3: TGTGCCAGCAGTTACTCGAGCGGGGACTCCTATAATTCACCCCTCCACTTT.

The V and J genes are TRBV6-2 or TRBV6-3 and TRBJ2-1; unclear D gene. V was pared by 2 bases and J by 4 bases, with 9 bases between. The CDR3 is made up of 14 amino acids. Germline CDR1 is MNHEY and CDR2 is SVGEGT. The DNA for the CDR3 is TGTGCCAGCAGTTACAGTTACAGTTACAATGAGCAGTTCTTC. Translated, it gives CASSYSYSYNEQFF.

This clonotype was seen more than once but under ten times. Because it lacks the conserved phenylalanine or tryptophan at the end, this CDR3 is likely a read error. The V gene is TRBV20-1, the J gene TRBJ2-5; 13 positions agree with TRBD2. Germline CDR1 reads DFQATT; CDR2 reads SNEGSKA (reference sequence). The CDR3 is 15 residues long. V lost 5 bases to trimming and J lost 5 bases; unmatched junction nucleotides: 8. The CDR3 coding sequence is TGCAGTGCTCTCCGGACTAGCGGGAGTTCGGAGACCCAGTACTTA. The encoded protein is CSALRTSGSSETQYL.

The chain uses TRBV6-5 and TRBJ1-2, with D tentatively TRBD1 (5 bases). The CDR3 consists of 15 residues. CDR1 is MNHEY, CDR2 SVGAGI, per germline. The V end lost 6 bases, the J end lost 5 bases, and 19 bases lay between the germline ends. The CDR3 region is CASRMGAVEGYGYTF. CDR3 sequence (DNA): TGTGCCAGCAGGATGGGTGCAGTTGAGGGGTATGGCTACACCTTC.

The chain has TRBV5-1 and TRBJ2-3, with D unclear. There are 17 residues in the CDR3. CDR1 is SGHRS and CDR2 is YFSETQ in the germline V gene. V was clipped by 0 bases and J by 0 bases, with 14 bases between them. Written as DNA, the CDR3 is TGCGCCAGCAGCTTGGGGAATGTGGTAGTAAGCACAGATACGCAGTATTTT. This sequence encodes CASSLGNVVVSTDTQYF. Full variable domain (rest looked up from reference TRBV5-1 and TRBJ2-3): KAGVTQTPRYLIKTRGQQVTLSCSPISGHRSVSWYQQTPGQGLQFLFEYFSETQRNKGNFPGRFSGRQFSNSRSEMNVSTLELGDSALYLCASSLGNVVVSTDTQYFGPGTRLTVL.